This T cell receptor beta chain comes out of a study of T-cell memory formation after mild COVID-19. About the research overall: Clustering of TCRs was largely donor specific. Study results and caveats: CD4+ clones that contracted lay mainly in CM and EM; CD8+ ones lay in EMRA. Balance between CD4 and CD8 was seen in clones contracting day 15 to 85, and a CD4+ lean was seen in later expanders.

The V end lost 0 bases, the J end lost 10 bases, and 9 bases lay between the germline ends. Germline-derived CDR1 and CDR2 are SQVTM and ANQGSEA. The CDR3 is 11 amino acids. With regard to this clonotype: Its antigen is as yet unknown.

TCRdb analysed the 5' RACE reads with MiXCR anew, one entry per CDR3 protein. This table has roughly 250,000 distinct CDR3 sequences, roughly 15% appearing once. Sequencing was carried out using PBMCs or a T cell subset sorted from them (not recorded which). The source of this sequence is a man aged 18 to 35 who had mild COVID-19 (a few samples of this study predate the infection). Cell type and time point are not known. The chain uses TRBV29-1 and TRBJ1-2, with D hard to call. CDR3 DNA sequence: TGCAGCGTTGAAGATCAGGACCTCTACACCTTC. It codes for CSVEDQDLYTF.